This T cell receptor beta chain was documented in a study of lymphopenia after photon versus proton radiotherapy. Findings of the study overall: Proton therapy kept repertoires fairly stable, unlike photons, which gained effector/memory cells. Post-nadir diversity loss with photons came from oligoclonal expansion, particularly CD8+ Temra cells. Better survival with proton therapy was suggested as possible, not demonstrated.

Germline V gives CDR1 SGHRS, CDR2 YFSETQ. This CDR3 comprises 15 residues. Deletions cut 4 bases from V and 3 bases from J, with 13 bases between. For this clone: Its antigen remains unidentified.

Clones were read by immunoSEQ multiplex PCR, and TCRdb kept only the in-frame ones, dropping some. The repertoire includes 60,000 or so clones, approximately 83% of them detected once, and around 2.1% sits in the top ten. The sample here was peripheral blood, taken from a patient treated with photon-based radiotherapy. The sequence was obtained from a man in his forties with gastric cancer. V and J are TRBV5-1 and TRBJ2-2, with D unresolved. DNA of the CDR3: TGCGCCAGCAGCACGACACTCGGTGACACCGGGGAGCTGTTTTTT. Amino acids: CASSTTLGDTGELFF.